This is a list of T cell receptor beta chains from one sample in a study of cytomegalovirus exposure and HLA in healthy donors. The protocol was immunoSEQ multiplex PCR, while the TCRdb copy is restricted to in-frame clones and leaves out a portion. Among 110,000 to 150,000 clones, 77% were seen once, and the ten largest hold under 2%. Material for sequencing was PBMCs. These receptors were taken from a female donor in good health and CMV-seronegative. The CDR3 runs from the conserved cysteine through the conserved F or W. The order of the fields is J gene, clone size, D gene, V gene, CDR3 protein, CDR3 DNA. A D gene is named only where the DNA matches it firmly. Not all rows give a size; the values are once, few, many and, for expanded clones, a class.

>TRBJ1-5|-|TRBD1|TRBV19
CASKDRGNQPQHF
TGTGCCAGTAAGGACAGGGGCAATCAGCCCCAGCATTTT
>TRBJ2-1|-|TRBD2|TRBV2
CASKFPVAGGPNEQFF
TGTGCCAGCAAGTTCCCGGTAGCGGGGGGGCCCAATGAGCAGTTCTTC
>TRBJ2-7|-|TRBD1|TRBV30
CAWATGFYEQYF
TGTGCCTGGGCGACAGGGTTTTACGAGCAGTACTTC
>TRBJ2-7|-|-|TRBV7-9
CASSHEGQIGYEQYF
TGTGCCAGCAGCCATGAAGGACAGATCGGCTACGAGCAGTACTTC
>TRBJ1-1|-|TRBD1|TRBV2
CATSTGANTEAFF
TGTGCCACCTCGACAGGGGCGAACACTGAAGCTTTCTTT
>TRBJ2-1|-|-|TRBV5-4
CASERGSSYNEQFF
TGTGCCAGCGAACGGGGGAGCTCCTACAATGAGCAGTTCTTC
>TRBJ1-1|-|-|TRBV19
CASSNNQKNTEAFF
TGTGCCAGTAGTAATAACCAGAAGAACACTGAAGCTTTCTTT
>TRBJ2-5|-|-|TRBV14
CASSQDRTGEETQYF
TGTGCCAGCAGCCAAGATCGAACGGGAGAAGAGACCCAGTACTTC
>TRBJ1-5|-|TRBD1|TRBV5-1
CASSPGDGGGKPQHF
TGCGCCAGCAGCCCAGGGGATGGAGGGGGCAAGCCCCAGCATTTT
>TRBJ2-7|-|TRBD1|TRBV7-6
CASSFWDRDSEQYF
TGTGCCAGCAGCTTTTGGGACAGGGACTCCGAGCAGTACTTC
>TRBJ1-2|once|-|TRBV27
CASSSGQSIHGYTF
TGTGCCAGCAGTTCTGGCCAGTCGATCCATGGCTACACCTTC
>TRBJ1-3|-|-|TRBV5-6
CASSPFTKSSGNTIYF
TGTGCCAGCAGCCCCTTCACCAAGAGCTCTGGAAACACCATATATTTT
>TRBJ1-4|-|-|TRBV6-1
CASSETTGFLLFF
TGTGCCAGCAGTGAAACTACAGGGTTTTTACTGTTTTTT
>TRBJ2-7|-|TRBD1|TRBV9
CASSVGTGLALLGEQYF
TGTGCCAGCAGCGTCGGGACAGGGTTGGCCCTTCTAGGCGAGCAGTACTTC
>TRBJ2-3|once|-|TRBV28
CASSRGMVAGPGSTDTQYF
TGTGCCAGCAGTCGTGGGATGGTTGCGGGGCCAGGTAGCACAGATACGCAGTATTTT
>TRBJ1-5|-|-|TRBV27
CASSPREGFHQPQHF
TGTGCCAGCAGTCCCCGCGAGGGTTTCCATCAGCCCCAGCATTTT
>TRBJ1-4|few|-|TRBV19
CASRPLRTNEKLFF
TGTGCCAGTAGACCTTTGAGAACTAATGAAAAACTGTTTTTT
>TRBJ1-2|once|-|TRBV10-3
CAISGEGAATLGYTF
TGTGCCATCAGTGGGGAGGGCGCAGCTACCCTGGGCTACACCTTC
>TRBJ2-3|-|TRBD1|TRBV7-8
CASSLGTGHIDTQYF
TGTGCCAGCAGCTTGGGGACAGGGCACATCGATACGCAGTATTTT
>TRBJ1-3|-|TRBD1|TRBV14
CATGTGGGMSGNTIYF
TGTGCCACCGGGACAGGGGGCGGTATGTCTGGAAACACCATATATTTT
>TRBJ2-1|-|-|TRBV20-1
CSALLNEQFF
TGCAGTGCACTCCTTAATGAGCAGTTCTTC
>TRBJ1-5|-|-|TRBV27
CASSLGGRGHQPQHF
TGTGCCAGCAGTTTAGGTGGGAGGGGTCATCAGCCCCAGCATTTT
>TRBJ2-7|once|TRBD2|TRBV27
CASSLGTSATYEQYF
TGTGCCAGCAGTTTGGGGACTAGCGCGACCTACGAGCAGTACTTC
>TRBJ2-2|-|TRBD1|TRBV7-8
CASSYGQGNTGELFF
TGTGCCAGCAGCTACGGACAGGGTAACACCGGGGAGCTGTTTTTT
>TRBJ2-7|-|TRBD2|TRBV12-5
CASGDGTSGGRSSYEQYF
TGTGCTAGTGGCGACGGGACTAGCGGGGGCCGGAGCTCCTACGAGCAGTACTTC
>TRBJ2-1|-|-|TRBV9
CASSVGQVSYNEQFF
TGTGCCAGCAGCGTAGGCCAGGTATCCTACAATGAGCAGTTCTTC
>TRBJ2-7|-|TRBD1|TRBV5-4
CASRRQGSPMEQYF
TGTGCCAGCAGGAGACAGGGGTCCCCTATGGAGCAGTACTTC
>TRBJ1-1|-|-|TRBV28
CASTDLELNTEAFF
TGTGCCAGCACCGATCTGGAGCTGAACACTGAAGCTTTCTTT
>TRBJ2-3|-|TRBD1|TRBV5-6
CASSKYRDRGWTDTQYF
TGTGCCAGCAGCAAATACCGGGACAGGGGGTGGACAGATACGCAGTATTTT
>TRBJ1-5|-|TRBD1|TRBV19
CASSIGQGYERQPQHF
TGTGCCAGTAGTATAGGACAGGGCTACGAGAGGCAGCCCCAGCATTTT
>TRBJ1-3|-|-|TRBV9
CASSGHLKDPAALSGNTIYF
TGTGCCAGCAGCGGACACCTAAAAGATCCGGCCGCACTCTCTGGAAACACCATATATTTT
>TRBJ2-2|-|-|TRBV2
CAAPDNSGELFF
TGTGCCGCCCCTGACAATTCAGGGGAGCTGTTTTTT
>TRBJ2-7|-|TRBD1|TRBV28
CASTWTGFPYEQYF
TGTGCCAGCACCTGGACAGGTTTTCCCTACGAGCAGTACTTC
>TRBJ2-7|-|TRBD1|TRBV19
CASSLPGQGAEQYF
TGTGCCAGTAGCTTACCGGGACAGGGAGCCGAGCAGTACTTC
>TRBJ1-2|-|-|TRBV18
CASSANRDVNYGHTF
TGTGCCAGCTCAGCGAACAGGGACGTGAACTATGGCCACACCTTC
>TRBJ2-1|-|-|TRBV2
CASDRQYNEQFF
TGTGCCTCAGACAGACAGTACAATGAGCAGTTCTTC